The clone carrying this T cell receptor (beta chain) came up many times. What it binds is unknown. TCRdb analysed the reads with MiXCR anew, one entry per CDR3 protein. The sample gives some 800,000 distinct CDR3 sequences, around 29% of which show up once; around 12% is in the top ten. In germline, CDR1 is MNHEY, CDR2 SVGAGI. Unmatched junction bases numbered 0, after V lost 0 bases and J lost 4 bases. This CDR3 is built from 14 residues. The data were taken from a study of T cell repertoires in cytomegalovirus infection. General study results and limits: Clonotypes of TCR beta that were HLA-C-restricted and CMV-specific dominated the ex vivo response.

The rearrangement links TRBV6-5 to TRBJ1-1, with TRBD1 matching over 9 bases. The clonotype originates from a human donor in good health (CMV status not recorded). Some clones in this sample may be carry-over from other donors' samples. The specimen comprised cultured CD8+ T cells from PBMCs, sampled from culture after CMV antigen stimulation. CDR3: CASSYSDRGTEAFF. DNA for the CDR3: TGTGCCAGCAGTTACTCGGACAGGGGCACTGAAGCTTTCTTT.